The clone carrying this T cell receptor (beta chain) came up once. The antigen is unknown. Germline V gene data show CDR1 as LNHDA and CDR2 as SQIVND (reference sequence). Trimming cost V 3 bases and J 3 bases; bases outside gene matches: 6. This CDR3 contains 16 residues. Healthy bone marrow donors made up the donors. The sample belongs to a study of cytomegalovirus exposure and HLA in healthy donors. The study's findings and limits: The study dropped some indistinguishable V segments, TRBV6-2 and TRBV6-3 among them.

The PCR employed 60 Vbeta primers together with 13 Jbeta primers. Here immunoSEQ multiplex PCR was the method, and the copy in TCRdb shows in-frame clones only, minus some. In the table there are under 110,000 clones, just over 70% of which are singletons. The sequence was collected from a boy aged 10-17 years in good health and CMV-seronegative. The sample was PBMCs. J is TRBJ2-7 and V is TRBV19, with 12 bases lining up with TRBD2. The CDR3 loop is CASSIAGTSGFYEQYF. The CDR3 region has the DNA TGTGCCAGTAGTATCGCCGGGACTAGCGGGTTCTACGAGCAGTACTTC.